Each of the 19 T cell receptor beta chains below was sequenced from the same sample in a study of OX40 agonist ivuxolimab in advanced cancers. TCRdb keeps only in-frame clones here, not all; method: immunoSEQ multiplex PCR. Among 50,000 or so clones listed, about 89% were seen once. The source was CD4+ or CD8+ T cells sorted from blood, collected in a trial of the OX40 agonist ivuxolimab. These receptor sequences come from an adult with an advanced solid tumor such as melanoma, head and neck, liver or kidney cancer.

J is TRBJ2-7 and V is TRBV7-9; TRBD1 is a possible D gene (6 bases). CDR3 length: 14 residues. V was pared by 5 bases and J by 0 bases, with 11 bases between. The germline gives CDR1 SEHNR, CDR2 FQNEAQ (reference sequence). The CDR3 region is CASSRTDSSYEQYF. The CDR3 region has the DNA TGTGCCAGCAGCAGGACAGACAGCTCCTACGAGCAGTACTTC.

The table lists this clone with a count of one. The chain uses TRBV5-1 and TRBJ2-7; weak D call: TRBD2 (6 bases). This CDR3 has 15 amino acids. Trimming shortened V by 1 base and J by 2 bases, and 13 bases separated the two germline ends. Germline V gene sequence: CDR1 SGHRS, CDR2 YFSETQ. CDR3 DNA sequence: TGCGCCAGCAGCTTGTTTGAGGAGGGAACCTACGAGCAGTACTTC. It translates to CASSLFEEGTYEQYF. Looking up the rest from reference TRBV5-1 and TRBJ2-7 gives the full variable domain: KAGVTQTPRYLIKTRGQQVTLSCSPISGHRSVSWYQQTPGQGLQFLFEYFSETQRNKGNFPGRFSGRQFSNSRSEMNVSTLELGDSALYLCASSLFEEGTYEQYFGPGTRLTVT.

The gene calls are TRBV19 and TRBJ2-7; D unclear. The CDR3 sequence is 15 residues long. V was pared by 3 bases and J by 4 bases, with 16 bases between. Germline loops: CDR1 LNHDA, CDR2 SQIVND (reference sequence). The CDR3 bases are TGTGCCAGTAGTATGGGCACGGGTCGGGTGTACGAGCAGTACTTC. It encodes CASSMGTGRVYEQYF.

CDR3 DNA: TGTGCCAGCAGTGGTCCGGCCTACGAGCAGTACTTC. This translates into CASSGPAYEQYF. This chain connects TRBV6-6 to TRBJ2-7; D is unresolved. Germline V CDR1 and CDR2: MNHNY, SVGAGI (reference sequence). This CDR3 is built from 12 residues. Trimming took off 5 bases at V and 2 bases at J, with 7 bases between the two ends.

The V gene is TRBV19, the J gene TRBJ1-5; a possible D gene is TRBD1 (5 bases). Trimming pared 10 bases from V and 0 bases from J, leaving 19 bases between. This CDR3 spans 16 amino acids. CDR1 is LNHDA and CDR2 is SQIVND in the germline V gene (reference sequence). The CDR3 sequence is CATRIGGAYSNQPQHF. CDR3 coding DNA: TGTGCCACCAGAATTGGGGGAGCTTATAGCAATCAGCCCCAGCATTTT.

V is TRBV29-1 and J is TRBJ2-4; tentatively, D is TRBD2 (6 bases). The CDR3 has 14 amino acids. The germline gives CDR1 SQVTM, CDR2 ANQGSEA. Trimming cost V 0 bases and J 9 bases, with 15 bases left between them. The chain's CDR3 is CSVEEGQGGGIQYF. CDR3 DNA: TGCAGCGTTGAAGAGGGCCAGGGAGGTGGCATTCAGTACTTC. Filled out from reference TRBV29-1 and TRBJ2-4, the complete variable domain reads SAVISQKPSRDICQRGTSLTIQCQVDSQVTMMFWYRQQPGQSLTLIATANQGSEATYESGFVIDKFPISRPNLTFSTLTVSNMSPEDSSIYLCSVEEGQGGGIQYFGAGTRLSVL.

The chain employs TRBV6-1 and TRBJ1-3; 7 bases fit TRBD1. V lost 2 bases, J lost 3 bases, and 7 bases stayed unmatched. The CDR3 contains 16 residues. Per germline, CDR1 MNHNS and CDR2 SASEGT. The CDR3 region has the DNA TGTGCCAGCAGTGAAAGGGACAGTACCTTTGGAAACACCATATATTTT. Translating it yields CASSERDSTFGNTIYF.

This chain joins TRBV7-8 and TRBJ2-7; TRBD1 agrees at 9 bases. The CDR3 runs 15 residues. Germline V lookup: CDR1 SGHVS, CDR2 FQNEAQ. With 6 bases clipped from V and 1 base from J, the junction kept 7 bases outside the gene matches. Here the CDR3 reads CASSISGTGSYEQYF. The CDR3 nucleotides read TGTGCCAGCAGTATCTCCGGGACAGGGTCCTACGAGCAGTACTTC.

The chain uses TRBV7-2 and TRBJ2-6; TRBD1 is a possible D gene (6 bases). The length of the CDR3 is 15 residues. Germline loops: CDR1 SGHTA, CDR2 FQGNSA. Between the trimmed V and J ends, which lost 5 bases and 2 bases, there was a span of 10 bases. This CDR3 is CASSPQGPGANVLTF. For the CDR3, the DNA is TGTGCCAGCAGCCCACAGGGTCCTGGGGCCAACGTCCTGACTTTC.

V usage is TRBV19 and J usage is TRBJ1-1; D is unresolved. CDR1 and CDR2 (germline): LNHDA, SQIVND (reference sequence). This CDR3 is 12 amino acids long. With 3 bases removed from V and 6 bases from J, the gap between germline ends came to 8 bases. This CDR3 is CASSIGWSEAFF. CDR3 DNA: TGTGCCAGTAGTATTGGCTGGTCTGAAGCTTTCTTT. Using reference TRBV19 and TRBJ1-1 for the parts outside the CDR3, the full variable domain is DGGITQSPKYLFRKEGQNVTLSCEQNLNHDAMYWYRQDPGQGLRLIYYSQIVNDFQKGDIAEGYSVSREKKESFPLTVTSAQKNPTAFYLCASSIGWSEAFFGQGTRLTVV.

The DNA for the CDR3 is TGTGCCAGCAAACTGACAGGGTATAATGAAAAACTGTTTTTT. Amino acids: CASKLTGYNEKLFF. The chain employs TRBV27 and TRBJ1-4; 7 bases line up with TRBD1. This CDR3 has 14 amino acids. The germline CDR1 and CDR2 sequences are MNHEY and SMNVEV (reference sequence). Trimming removed 7 bases from V and 4 bases from J; junction bases left unmatched: 6. Using reference TRBV27 and TRBJ1-4 for the parts outside the CDR3, the full variable domain is EAQVTQNPRYLITVTGKKLTVTCSQNMNHEYMSWYRQDPGLGLRQIYYSMNVEVTDKGDVPEGYKVSRKEKRNFPLILESPSPNQTSLYFCASKLTGYNEKLFFGSGTQLSVL.

CDR3 in DNA: TGCGCCAGCAGTCAACCGCTACTGACTAGCGGTCCCTACGAGCAGTACTTC. Protein product: CASSQPLLTSGPYEQYF. The gene calls are TRBV23-1 and TRBJ2-7, with TRBD2 matching 9 bases. TRBV23-1 is known as an ORF, though its function is uncertain. The CDR3 loop spans 17 amino acids. V lost 2 bases to trimming and J lost 2 bases; unmatched junction nucleotides: 10.

This clone has only one observation. This chain connects TRBV4-1 to TRBJ2-5; tentative D call: TRBD2 (5 bases). The CDR3 extends over 16 amino acids. CDR1 and CDR2 from the germline V gene are MGHRA and YSYEKL. The V gene lost 1 base and the J gene lost 2 bases, with 14 bases spanning the gap. CDR3 sequence reads: CASSQVPGKPQETQYF. As DNA, the CDR3 is TGCGCCAGCAGCCAAGTCCCGGGGAAGCCACAAGAGACCCAGTACTTC.

The chain recombines TRBV5-4 with TRBJ2-1, with 12 bases aligning to TRBD2. V was pared by 5 bases and J by 7 bases, with 7 bases of the junction left unmatched. The germline V gene encodes CDR1 SGHNT and CDR2 YYREEE (reference sequence). This CDR3 region has 15 residues. DNA for the CDR3: TGTGCCAGCAGACCGACTAGCGGGAGCCCAAATGAGCAGTTCTTC. It yields the protein CASRPTSGSPNEQFF.

The chain links TRBV19 to TRBJ2-1; TRBD1 might be the D (6 bases). Looked up from germline, CDR1 is LNHDA and CDR2 is SQIVND (reference sequence). V was shortened by 3 bases and J by 3 bases, with 15 bases between the two germline ends. This CDR3 contains 16 residues. CDR3 region: CASSMTGPSLYNEQFF. In DNA form, the CDR3 reads TGTGCCAGTAGTATGACAGGTCCGTCTCTCTACAATGAGCAGTTCTTC.

This chain connects TRBV30 to TRBJ1-2; 9 nucleotides match TRBD1. Per germline, CDR1 GTSNPN and CDR2 SVGIG (reference sequence). This CDR3 spans 15 amino acids. The V and J ends lost 5 bases and 3 bases, in that order; junction bases with no gene match: 10. CDR3 bases: TGTGCCTGGGCAGACCGGACAGGGGAGGACTATGGCTACACCTTC. Amino acids: CAWADRTGEDYGYTF.

The rearrangement joins TRBV4-2 to TRBJ2-3, with TRBD2 as a possible D gene (6 bases). The CDR3 length is 14 residues. Germline lookup yields CDR1 LGHNA and CDR2 YNFKEQ. Trimming cost V 1 base and J 2 bases, with 7 bases left between them. The CDR3 nucleotides read TGTGCCAGCAGCCAAGGGACTAACACAGATACGCAGTATTTT. As protein: CASSQGTNTDTQYF.

The rearrangement joins TRBV29-1 to TRBJ2-7, with TRBD1 matching over 8 bases. V was clipped by 4 bases and J by 6 bases; unmatched bases: 5. Germline CDR1 and CDR2: SQVTM and ANQGSEA. The CDR3 has 12 amino acids. The CDR3: CSVVGQEGEQYF. DNA for the CDR3: TGCAGCGTTGTGGGACAGGAGGGCGAGCAGTACTTC.

The chain links TRBV6-1 to TRBJ1-3, with 8 bases fitting TRBD1. This CDR3 spans 14 amino acids. Germline V gene data show CDR1 as MNHNS and CDR2 as SASEGT. Trimming cost V 6 bases and J 1 base; bases outside gene matches: 2. The CDR3 reads CASRNRGSGNTIYF. In nucleotides, the CDR3 is TGTGCCAGCAGAAACAGGGGGTCTGGAAACACCATATATTTT.